This T cell receptor (beta chain) comes out of a study of T cells in Graves' hyperthyroidism and ophthalmopathy. For ophthalmopathy patients, the Clinical Activity Score was at least 3 and the NOSPECS grade at least 4; duration was under 3 months. The diagnoses drew upon clinical symptoms, serum thyroxine and TRAb, thyroid ultrasound and orbital computed tomography. The CDR3 consists of 13 residues. The J segment lost 4 bases and the V segment lost 1 base, leaving 2 bases of the junction unmatched. Germline V gene lookup returns CDR1 GTSNPN and CDR2 SVGIG (reference sequence). In regard to this clonotype: The antigen remains unidentified.

TCR beta CDR3 region amplification was performed from RNA transcripts. Carried out on the TCR CDR3, a first-round RT-PCR used the HTBI primer set. One entry per CDR3 protein, called by TCRdb with MiXCR from the multiplex PCR reads. Of 200,000 to 250,000 distinct CDR3 sequences in the sample, approximately 23% were seen once. Whole-study results and caveats: Among clonotypes expanded in thyroid above 0.001, most were also found in blood.

The origin of this receptor is a middle-aged woman with Graves' ophthalmopathy. The sample comprised blood. The J gene is TRBJ2-7, the V gene TRBV30, with 9 positions matching TRBD1. The CDR3 reads CAWSADRGYEQYF. The CDR3, as DNA: TGTGCCTGGAGTGCGGACAGGGGATACGAGCAGTACTTC.